This T cell receptor beta chain was recovered during a study of OX40 agonist ivuxolimab in advanced cancers. Study information: Each patient was given ivuxolimab into a vein every 2 weeks, at 0.01 to 10 mg/kg.

For this clone: Antigen unknown.

The CDR3 length is 17 residues. Losses at the gene ends were 0 bases for V and 3 bases for J; bases not matched to a gene: 8. The germline CDR1 and CDR2 sequences are LGHNA and YNFKEQ. Whole-study results and caveats: Antigen specificity was not determined for the expanded peripheral T cells.

Method: immunoSEQ multiplex PCR; TCRdb's copy keeps in-frame clones and lacks some. The profile shows some 99,000 clones, around 85% of them singletons. The receptor's source is an adult with an advanced solid tumor such as melanoma, head and neck, liver or kidney cancer. The input for sequencing was CD4+ or CD8+ T cells sorted from blood, taken in a trial of the OX40 agonist ivuxolimab. J is TRBJ2-5 and V is TRBV4-2; 9 bases line up with TRBD2. CDR3 DNA: TGTGCCAGCAGCCAAGATCCCCCGCTAGCGGGGAAAGAGACCCAGTACTTC. It translates to CASSQDPPLAGKETQYF.